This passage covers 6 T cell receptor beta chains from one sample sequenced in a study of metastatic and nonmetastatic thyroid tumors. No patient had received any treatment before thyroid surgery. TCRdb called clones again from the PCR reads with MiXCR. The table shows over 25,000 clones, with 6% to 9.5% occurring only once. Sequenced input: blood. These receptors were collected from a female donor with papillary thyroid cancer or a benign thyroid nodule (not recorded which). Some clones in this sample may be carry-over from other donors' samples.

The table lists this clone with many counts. The CDR3 DNA reads as TGTGCCAGCAGCACCTGGACAGGGGGCGTTCGGCGGACTGAAGCTTTCTTT. Translating it yields CASSTWTGGVRRTEAFF. J is TRBJ1-1 and V is TRBV11-2, with TRBD1 matching over 11 bases. Germline CDR1 is SGHAT and CDR2 is FQNNGV. The length of the CDR3 is 17 residues. Trimming at V came to 5 bases and at J to 5 bases, leaving 13 bases not matched to a gene.

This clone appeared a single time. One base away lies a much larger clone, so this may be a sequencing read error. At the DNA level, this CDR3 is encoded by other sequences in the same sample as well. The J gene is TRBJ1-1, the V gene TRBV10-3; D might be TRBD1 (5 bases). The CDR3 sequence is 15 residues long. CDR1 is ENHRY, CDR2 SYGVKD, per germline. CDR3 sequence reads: CAISEGGAHRTEAFF. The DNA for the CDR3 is TGTGCCATCAGTGAAGGTGGGGCGCATAGAACTGAGGCTTTCTTT.

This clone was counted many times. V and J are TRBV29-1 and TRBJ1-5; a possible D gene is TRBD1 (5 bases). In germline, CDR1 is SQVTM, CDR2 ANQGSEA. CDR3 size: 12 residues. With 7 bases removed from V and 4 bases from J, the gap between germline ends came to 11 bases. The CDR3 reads CSAGGINQPQHF. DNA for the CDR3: TGCAGCGCTGGGGGAATTAATCAGCCCCAGCATTTT.

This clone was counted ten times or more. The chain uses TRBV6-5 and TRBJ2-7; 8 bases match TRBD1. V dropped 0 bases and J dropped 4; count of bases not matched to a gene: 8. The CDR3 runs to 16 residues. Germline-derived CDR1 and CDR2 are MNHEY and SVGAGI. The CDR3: CASSYSPTGDSYEQYF. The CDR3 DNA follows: TGTGCCAGCAGTTACTCGCCGACAGGGGATTCATACGAGCAGTACTTC.

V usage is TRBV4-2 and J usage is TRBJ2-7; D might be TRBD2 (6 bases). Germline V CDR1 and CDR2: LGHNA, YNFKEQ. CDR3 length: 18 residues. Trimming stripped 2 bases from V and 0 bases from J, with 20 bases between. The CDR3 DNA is TGTGCCAGCAGCCAACGGCTCACAAGCGTCGGGGGCTCCTACGAGCAGTACTTC. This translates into CASSQRLTSVGGSYEQYF.

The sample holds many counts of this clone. In DNA form, the CDR3 reads TGTGCCAGCAGTGATCAACGGGGGAGACAAGTGAAAAACATTCAGTACTTC. As protein: CASSDQRGRQVKNIQYF. V usage is TRBV2 and J usage is TRBJ2-4; TRBD2 is a possible D gene (6 bases). Between the trimmed V and J ends, which lost 3 bases and 4 bases, there was a span of 19 bases. There are 17 residues in the CDR3. In germline, CDR1 is SNHLY, CDR2 FYNNEI. Full variable domain (outside the CDR3, taken from reference TRBV2 and TRBJ2-4): EPEVTQTPSHQVTQMGQEVILRCVPISNHLYFYWYRQILGQKVEFLVSFYNNEISEKSEIFDDQFSVERPDGSNFTLKIRSTKLEDSAMYFCASSDQRGRQVKNIQYFGAGTRLSVL.